What follows are 26 T cell receptor beta chains derived from one specimen sequenced in a study of blood T cell repertoires in COVID-19. Repertoires were generated with immunoSEQ multiplex PCR, while TCRdb's copy carries only in-frame clones and drops some. The data hold 35,000 to 45,000 clones, with around 73% observed a single time. Sequencing was performed on peripheral blood. The receptors here all came from a man between 65 and 85 years old with acute or convalescent COVID-19.

The DNA of the CDR3 is TGTGCCAGCTCATCGACAGGGGGCGGCACTGAAGCTTTCTTT. Its protein is CASSSTGGGTEAFF. The chain recombines TRBV18 with TRBJ1-1, with 10 bases identical to TRBD1. Germline V CDR1 and CDR2: KGHSH, LQKENI. The CDR3 length is 14 residues. V was pared by 5 bases and J by 4 bases, with 4 bases of the junction left unmatched.

This rearrangement joins TRBV7-6 to TRBJ2-2; 11 bases agree with TRBD2. This CDR3 contains 17 residues. Trimming at V came to 4 bases and at J to 2 bases, leaving 6 bases not matched to a gene. Germline CDR1 and CDR2: SGHVS and FNYEAQ. For the CDR3, the DNA is TGTGCCAGCAGCTCGCGTAGCGGGAGGGTTAACACCGGGGAGCTGTTTTTT. Its protein is CASSSRSGRVNTGELFF.

The V gene is TRBV6-2 or TRBV6-3, the J gene TRBJ1-1, with D tentatively TRBD1 (5 bases). Trimming cost V 0 bases and J 0 bases, with 8 bases left between them. This CDR3 is built from 15 residues. Germline lookup yields CDR1 MNHEY and CDR2 SVGEGT. CDR3 nucleotides: TGTGCCAGCAGTTACTCGGGGCAGCTGAACACTGAAGCTTTCTTT. It yields the protein CASSYSGQLNTEAFF.

The CDR3 region has the DNA TGTGCCAGCAGTTACTCTCTAGGGGTTCTCACTGAAGCTTTCTTT. Protein product: CASSYSLGVLTEAFF. The chain carries TRBV6-5 and TRBJ1-1; TRBD1 might be the D (5 bases). Germline lookup yields CDR1 MNHEY and CDR2 SVGAGI. V was clipped by 0 bases and J by 4 bases, with 12 bases between them. This CDR3 contains 15 residues.

This clone occurred once. J is TRBJ1-1 and V is TRBV19; D uncertain. The germline V and J ends were trimmed by 6 bases and 5 bases, with 10 bases remaining between them. Germline CDR1 and CDR2: LNHDA and SQIVND (reference sequence). The CDR3 has 12 amino acids. Here the CDR3 reads CASSSWQTEAFF. CDR3 nucleotide sequence: TGTGCCAGTAGCTCGTGGCAGACTGAAGCTTTCTTT.

The genes are TRBV2 and TRBJ2-2; 11 bases fit TRBD1. There are 14 residues in the CDR3. With 11 bases clipped from V and 7 bases from J, the junction kept 9 bases outside the gene matches. Germline loops: CDR1 SNHLY, CDR2 FYNNEI. The CDR3 sequence is CAGRTGGAVGELFF. CDR3 bases: TGTGCCGGAAGGACAGGGGGCGCCGTCGGGGAGCTGTTTTTT.

This chain connects TRBV7-2 to TRBJ1-6; a weak D match, TRBD1 (6 bases). V gave up 5 bases and J gave up 7 bases, with 12 bases separating them. The germline gives CDR1 SGHTA, CDR2 FQGNSA. The CDR3 totals 14 residues. The DNA of the CDR3 is TGTGCCAGCAGCCCCCCCACAGGGAATTCACCCCTCCACTTT. It specifies CASSPPTGNSPLHF.

This sequence joins TRBV7-9 and TRBJ2-7, with 9 bases fitting TRBD2. The CDR3 totals 16 residues. Germline V lookup: CDR1 SEHNR, CDR2 FQNEAQ (reference sequence). The junction had 5 bases not matched to a gene; V was cut back by 0 bases and J by 2 bases. The CDR3 spells CASSLAGAGGTYEQYF. CDR3 in DNA: TGTGCCAGCAGCTTAGCGGGGGCGGGAGGGACCTACGAGCAGTACTTC.

The CDR3 nucleotides read TGCGCCAGCAGCCAGGACCGGGACAGGGCCGTAAACACCATATATTTT. Protein product: CASSQDRDRAVNTIYF. The gene calls are TRBV4-3 and TRBJ1-3; 9 nucleotides align to TRBD1. The V gene end was trimmed by 3 bases and the J gene end by 6 bases; junction bases not matched to a gene: 9. CDR1 and CDR2 from the germline V gene are LGHNA and YSLEER. This CDR3 region has 16 residues.

The V and J genes are TRBV6-5 and TRBJ1-4, with 10 positions matching TRBD1. This CDR3 contains 15 residues. Germline loops: CDR1 MNHEY, CDR2 SVGAGI. Trimming at V came to 0 bases and at J to 8 bases, leaving 3 bases not matched to a gene. DNA for the CDR3: TGTGCCAGCAGTTACTCGGGGACAGGGGACGAAAAACTGTTTTTT. Its protein is CASSYSGTGDEKLFF.

The chain uses TRBV5-1 and TRBJ2-7; 8 nucleotides agree with TRBD2. CDR1 is SGHRS, CDR2 YFSETQ, per germline. The CDR3 is 16 amino acids. V gave up 0 bases and J gave up 4 bases; unmatched junction bases: 9. The CDR3 region is CASSLAVGRASYEQYF. The CDR3 coding sequence is TGCGCCAGCAGCTTGGCCGTCGGGAGGGCCTCTTACGAGCAGTACTTC. The variable domain in full, completed from reference TRBV5-1 and TRBJ2-7, reads KAGVTQTPRYLIKTRGQQVTLSCSPISGHRSVSWYQQTPGQGLQFLFEYFSETQRNKGNFPGRFSGRQFSNSRSEMNVSTLELGDSALYLCASSLAVGRASYEQYFGPGTRLTVT.

V is TRBV18 and J is TRBJ2-7; 10 nucleotides align to TRBD1. The CDR3 is 14 amino acids. V shed 5 bases and J 5 bases; nucleotides not matched to a gene: 6. Germline V gene sequence: CDR1 KGHSH, CDR2 LQKENI. As DNA, the CDR3 is TGTGCCAGCTCAAACCGGGACAGGGGTGACGAGCAGTACTTC. Its protein product is CASSNRDRGDEQYF.

There are a few counts of this clone. This chain connects TRBV4-1 to TRBJ1-4; the match to TRBD1 covers 9 bases. V lost 0 bases and J lost 8; bases outside the gene matches: 4. The CDR3 is 15 residues long. Germline CDR1 MGHRA, CDR2 YSYEKL. The CDR3, as DNA: TGCGCCAGCAGCCAAGAGGACAGGGGTTCGGAAAAACTGTTTTTT. Protein product: CASSQEDRGSEKLFF.

This sequence joins TRBV19 and TRBJ2-3; D ambiguous. V lost 4 bases and J 1 base, leaving 6 bases between the germline ends. The germline V gene encodes CDR1 LNHDA and CDR2 SQIVND (reference sequence). This CDR3 is 13 amino acids long. This chain's CDR3 is CASSTPGTDTQYF. As DNA, the CDR3 is TGTGCCAGTAGTACCCCGGGCACAGATACGCAGTATTTT.

The chain has TRBV24-1 and TRBJ2-1, with 11 bases matching TRBD2. This CDR3 is built from 15 residues. Germline CDR1 reads KGHDR; CDR2 reads SFDVKD. The V gene end was trimmed by 7 bases and the J gene end by 8 bases; junction bases not matched to a gene: 9. CDR3 sequence: CATRAGLAGGYEQFF. CDR3 bases: TGTGCCACCAGGGCAGGTCTAGCGGGAGGTTATGAGCAGTTCTTC.

The chain joins TRBV9 to TRBJ1-5; D perhaps matches TRBD1 (5 bases). Trimming pared 3 bases from V and 5 bases from J, leaving 15 bases between. Germline CDR1 reads SGDLS; CDR2 reads YYNGEE. The length of the CDR3 is 15 residues. The CDR3 here is CASSAQPGLHQPQHF. Written as DNA, the CDR3 is TGTGCCAGCAGCGCCCAACCGGGACTCCATCAGCCCCAGCATTTT.

V and J are TRBV9 and TRBJ2-7; D call uncertain. The CDR3 is made up of 15 amino acids. CDR1 SGDLS and CDR2 YYNGEE come from the germline V gene. Trimming left V 3 bases short and J 1 base short, with 14 bases between. The CDR3 reads CASSARGARSYEQYF. As DNA, the CDR3 is TGTGCCAGCAGCGCTCGAGGCGCACGATCCTACGAGCAGTACTTC.

The J gene is TRBJ1-3, the V gene TRBV9; no firm D call. This CDR3 has 13 amino acids. V dropped 2 bases and J dropped 7 bases, with 10 bases sitting between them. CDR1 and CDR2 from the germline V gene are SGDLS and YYNGEE. The CDR3 protein is CASSVGDFNTIYF. The CDR3, as DNA: TGTGCCAGCAGCGTGGGAGATTTCAACACCATATATTTT.

The chain couples TRBV27 to TRBJ1-5; TRBD1 agrees at 7 bases. This CDR3 has 15 residues. Germline V gives CDR1 MNHEY, CDR2 SMNVEV (reference sequence). Losses at the gene ends were 3 bases for V and 6 bases for J; bases not matched to a gene: 8. The CDR3 loop is CASSFGQGVSQPQHF. DNA for the CDR3: TGTGCCAGCAGTTTCGGGCAGGGGGTAAGTCAGCCCCAGCATTTT.

V and J are TRBV19 and TRBJ1-6; 7 nucleotides match TRBD1. The CDR3 contains 14 residues. The germline gives CDR1 LNHDA, CDR2 SQIVND (reference sequence). The V gene end was trimmed by 6 bases and the J gene end by 7 bases; junction bases not matched to a gene: 6. The CDR3 nucleotides are TGTGCCAGTAGAGAAGGACAGGCGAATTCACCCCTCCACTTT. Translation: CASREGQANSPLHF.

This chain uses TRBV30 with TRBJ1-1, with D possibly matching TRBD1 (5 bases). The CDR3 sequence is 15 residues long. Trimming removed 6 bases at V and 0 bases at J, with 17 bases between. Germline loops: CDR1 GTSNPN, CDR2 SVGIG (reference sequence). The CDR3 spells CACPKYGALNTEAFF. In nucleotides, the CDR3 is TGTGCCTGTCCCAAGTATGGGGCCCTGAACACTGAAGCTTTCTTT. Full variable domain (outside the CDR3, taken from reference TRBV30 and TRBJ1-1): SQTIHQWPATLVQPVGSPLSLECTVEGTSNPNLYWYRQAAGRGLQLLFYSVGIGQISSEVPQNLSASRPQDRQFILSSKKLLLSDSGFYLCACPKYGALNTEAFFGQGTRLTVV.

The chain has TRBV5-5 and TRBJ2-7; TRBD2 matches at 10 bases. The CDR3 length is 15 residues. Germline-derived CDR1 and CDR2 are SGHKS and YYEKEE (reference sequence). With V trimmed by 0 bases and J by 3 bases, 3 bases remained unmatched. The CDR3 reads CASSLVSGGDYEQYF. The CDR3 bases are TGTGCCAGCAGCTTGGTAAGCGGGGGGGACTACGAGCAGTACTTC.

This rearrangement joins TRBV19 to TRBJ1-5, with D perhaps TRBD1 (5 bases). The germline CDR1 and CDR2 sequences are LNHDA and SQIVND (reference sequence). The CDR3 is 15 amino acids. The germline V and J ends were trimmed by 8 bases and 0 bases, with 14 bases remaining between them. CDR3 bases: TGTGCCAGTGCTCAGGGAGGGTTTAGCAATCAGCCCCAGCATTTT. Translated, it gives CASAQGGFSNQPQHF.

V and J are TRBV19 and TRBJ2-5; 9 nucleotides agree with TRBD1. The CDR3 runs 15 residues. J was trimmed by 5 bases and V by 4 bases; bases with no gene match: 8. CDR1 and CDR2 (germline): LNHDA, SQIVND (reference sequence). Written as DNA, the CDR3 is TGTGCCAGTAGTAGCCAGACAGGGGGTGACGAGACCCAGTACTTC. As protein: CASSSQTGGDETQYF. Supplemented by reference TRBV19 and TRBJ2-5, the full variable domain reads DGGITQSPKYLFRKEGQNVTLSCEQNLNHDAMYWYRQDPGQGLRLIYYSQIVNDFQKGDIAEGYSVSREKKESFPLTVTSAQKNPTAFYLCASSSQTGGDETQYFGPGTRLLVL.

The chain is built from TRBV7-9 and TRBJ1-3, with 7 positions matching TRBD1. Germline V gene data show CDR1 as SEHNR and CDR2 as FQNEAQ (reference sequence). The CDR3 totals 14 residues. The trim removed 5 bases at V and 4 bases at J, leaving 5 bases unmatched. CDR3 region: CASSRQGQGNTIYF. DNA for the CDR3: TGTGCCAGCAGCCGACAGGGTCAAGGAAACACCATATATTTT.

The chain uses TRBV18 and TRBJ1-3; tentatively, D is TRBD1 (6 bases). Germline V gene lookup returns CDR1 KGHSH and CDR2 LQKENI. CDR3 length equals 18 residues. Trimming cost V 3 bases and J 0 bases, with 18 bases left between them. In DNA form, the CDR3 reads TGTGCCAGCTCACCGGTTTCGCAGGGGATGTTCTCTGGAAACACCATATATTTT. Translation gives CASSPVSQGMFSGNTIYF. The whole variable domain, filled in from reference TRBV18 and TRBJ1-3, reads NAGVMQNPRHLVRRRGQEARLRCSPMKGHSHVYWYRQLPEEGLKFMVYLQKENIIDESGMPKERFSAEFPKEGPSILRIQQVVRGDSAAYFCASSPVSQGMFSGNTIYFGEGSWLTVV.